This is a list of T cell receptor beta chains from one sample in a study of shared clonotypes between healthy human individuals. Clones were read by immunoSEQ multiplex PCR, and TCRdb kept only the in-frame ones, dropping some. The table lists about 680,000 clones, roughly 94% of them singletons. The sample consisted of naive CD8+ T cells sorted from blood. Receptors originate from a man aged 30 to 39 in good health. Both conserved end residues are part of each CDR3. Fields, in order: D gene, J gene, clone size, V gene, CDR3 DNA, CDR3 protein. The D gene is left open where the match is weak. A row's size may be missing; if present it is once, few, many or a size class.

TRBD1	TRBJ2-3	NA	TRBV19	TGTGCCAGTAGTATAGTTGGACAGGGGGCCGCAGATACGCAGTATTTT	CASSIVGQGAADTQYF
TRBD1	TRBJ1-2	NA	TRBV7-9	TGTGCCAGCAGCCCCAAGGGAGGGACAGGCCTGCGAGGCTACACCTTC	CASSPKGGTGLRGYTF
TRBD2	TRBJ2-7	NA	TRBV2	TGTGCCAGCAGTGTGTTCGGCGGGAGCTCCTACGAGCAGTACTTC	CASSVFGGSSYEQYF
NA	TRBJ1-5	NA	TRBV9	TGTGCCAGCAGCGTAGAGGGTAATAGCAATCAGCCCCAGCATTTT	CASSVEGNSNQPQHF
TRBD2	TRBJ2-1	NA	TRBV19	TGTGCCAGTACCTTTGGTGGGGGGGCCTACAATGAGCAGTTCTTC	CASTFGGGAYNEQFF
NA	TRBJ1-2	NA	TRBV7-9	TGTGCCAGCAGCCCCAAGAACCCCACGGGGTATGGCTACACCTTC	CASSPKNPTGYGYTF
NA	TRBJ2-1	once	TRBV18	TGTGCCAGCTCACCAGGGGGTCGGACCTTCTGGCTTGAGCAGTTCTTC	CASSPGGRTFWLEQFF
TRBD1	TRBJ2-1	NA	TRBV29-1	TGCAGCGGGGAGAGTAACAGGGGGAAAAACAATGAGCAGTTCTTC	CSGESNRGKNNEQFF
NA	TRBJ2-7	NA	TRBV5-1	TGCGCCAGCAGCTTGGAAGACTTTTACGAGCAGTACTTC	CASSLEDFYEQYF
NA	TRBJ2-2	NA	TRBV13	TGTGCCAGCAGCCATACAGGGCCCGCGAACACCGGGGAGCTGTTTTTT	CASSHTGPANTGELFF
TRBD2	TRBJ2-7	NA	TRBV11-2	TGTGCCAGCAGCTTGGCTAGCGGGACCTACGAGCAGTACTTC	CASSLASGTYEQYF
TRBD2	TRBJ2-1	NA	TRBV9	TGTGCCAGCAGCGTAGGAGGATGGGGCGCAGCTAGCGGGACATACAATGAGCAGTTCTTC	CASSVGGWGAASGTYNEQFF
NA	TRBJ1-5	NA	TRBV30	TGTGCCTGGAGGAGTCTTAGCAATCAGCCCCAGCATTTT	CAWRSLSNQPQHF
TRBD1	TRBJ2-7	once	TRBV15	TGTGCCACCAGCAGACAAAGGGACAGCACCTACGAGCAGTACTTC	CATSRQRDSTYEQYF